Listed below are T cell receptor beta chains from one sample, sequenced in a study of T cell responses to AZD1222 COVID-19 vaccine. The method was immunoSEQ multiplex PCR; TCRdb's version includes in-frame clones alone and lacks a portion of them. The sample consists of tens of thousands of clones, nearly 85% of them appearing once. Sequences were derived from peripheral blood, sampled on day 0 of AZD1222 vaccination. All receptors come from an adult in good health. The CDR3 runs from the conserved cysteine through the conserved F or W. A D gene is named only where the DNA matches it firmly. Not all rows give a size; the values are once, few, many and, for expanded clones, a class.

TRBJ2-2 | TRBD1 | 15 | - | TRBV19 | CASSGPLQGTGELFF | TGTGCCAGTAGCGGCCCCCTACAGGGGACCGGGGAGCTGTTTTTT
TRBJ2-7 | TRBD2 | 16 | many | TRBV27 | CASSSLGSGGAYEQYF | TGTGCCAGCAGTTCCCTGGGTAGCGGGGGGGCCTACGAGCAGTACTTC
TRBJ1-2 | - | 14 | many | TRBV2 | CASSDRNSPFGYTF | TGTGCCAGCAGTGATAGGAATAGTCCGTTTGGCTACACCTTC
TRBJ1-2 | - | 12 | - | TRBV2 | CASRVGPLGYTF | TGTGCCAGCAGGGTGGGGCCCTTAGGCTACACCTTC
TRBJ2-7 | - | 12 | - | TRBV28 | CASSTTLYEQYF | TGTGCCAGCAGTACGACCCTTTACGAGCAGTACTTC
TRBJ2-2 | - | 14 | once | TRBV30 | CALNRAVDTGELFF | TGTGCCCTGAACAGGGCCGTCGACACCGGGGAGCTGTTTTTT
TRBJ1-5 | - | 9 | few | TRBV27 | CASFQPQHF | TGTGCCAGCTTTCAGCCCCAGCATTTT
TRBJ2-7 | - | 12 | once | TRBV10-2 | CASSEPGLGQYF | TGCGCCAGCAGTGAGCCAGGGCTTGGGCAGTACTTC
TRBJ1-1 | TRBD1 | 13 | - | TRBV6-5 | CASRPAGGTEAFF | TGTGCCAGCAGGCCTGCAGGGGGGACTGAAGCTTTCTTT
TRBJ2-5 | TRBD2 | 14 | few | TRBV11-2 | CASSSGLAKETQYF | TGTGCCAGCAGCTCGGGACTAGCGAAAGAGACCCAGTACTTC
TRBJ2-6 | - | 15 | - | TRBV28 | CASSVPSSGANVLTF | TGTGCCAGCAGTGTGCCTAGCTCTGGGGCCAACGTCCTGACTTTC
TRBJ2-1 | - | 13 | - | TRBV29-1 | CSVEDLILDEQFF | TGCAGCGTTGAAGATCTCATCCTAGATGAGCAGTTCTTC
TRBJ1-2 | - | 13 | - | TRBV28 | CATRPEFVSGYTF | TGTGCCACACGACCCGAGTTCGTTTCTGGCTACACCTTC
TRBJ2-2 | TRBD2 | 17 | - | TRBV7-9 | CASSRLRTSGDTGELFF | TGTGCCAGCAGCCGACTAAGGACTAGCGGCGACACCGGGGAGCTGTTTTTT
TRBJ2-3 | - | 16 | - | TRBV11-2 | CASSSSSSLGTDTQYF | TGTGCCAGCAGCTCCTCATCCAGCCTGGGGACAGATACGCAGTATTTT
TRBJ1-5 | TRBD1 | 17 | - | TRBV28 | CASTAGTGFYSNQPQHF | TGTGCCAGCACAGCCGGGACAGGGTTTTATAGCAATCAGCCCCAGCATTTT
TRBJ1-5 | - | 14 | - | TRBV2 | CASSDRGRGQPQHF | TGTGCCAGCAGTGATCGGGGGAGAGGGCAGCCCCAGCATTTT
TRBJ2-7 | - | 16 | - | TRBV21-1 | CASSKEPTTTGCEQYF | TGTGCCAGCAGCAAAGAGCCCACCACGACAGGCTGCGAGCAGTACTTC
TRBJ2-5 | TRBD2 | 15 | - | TRBV6-5 | CASSYLGGVEETQYF | TGTGCCAGCAGTTACCTCGGGGGGGTTGAGGAGACCCAGTACTTC
TRBJ2-7 | TRBD1 | 13 | - | TRBV2 | CASSLDRGYEQYF | TGTGCCAGCAGTTTGGACAGGGGGTACGAGCAGTACTTC
TRBJ1-1 | TRBD1 | 13 | few | TRBV2 | CASSQGVGTEAFF | TGTGCCAGCAGTCAGGGGGTGGGGACTGAAGCTTTCTTT
TRBJ2-7 | - | 15 | - | TRBV10-3 | CAISEFPGYTYEQYF | TGTGCCATCAGTGAGTTCCCGGGATACACCTACGAGCAGTACTTC
TRBJ2-3 | TRBD2 | 17 | - | TRBV9 | CASSVAEGTSVTDTQYF | TGTGCCAGCAGCGTAGCTGAAGGGACTAGCGTCACAGATACGCAGTATTTT
TRBJ2-3 | TRBD2 | 15 | once | TRBV7-9 | CASSPGTSGTDTQYF | TGTGCCAGCAGCCCAGGGACTAGCGGGACAGATACGCAGTATTTT
TRBJ2-7 | TRBD2 | 14 | - | TRBV28 | CASSLYPSGYEQYF | TGTGCCAGCAGTTTATACCCTAGCGGCTACGAGCAGTACTTC
TRBJ2-7 | - | 15 | - | TRBV27 | CASSLHPYRTEEQYF | TGTGCCAGCAGTCTCCATCCATACCGGACGGAAGAGCAGTACTTC
TRBJ1-6 | TRBD1 | 15 | - | TRBV5-1 | CASSRDSLIDSPLHF | TGCGCCAGCAGCCGGGACAGCCTTATAGATTCACCCCTCCACTTT
TRBJ2-5 | - | 16 | few | TRBV29-1 | CSVDGPGHRGGETQYF | TGCAGCGTTGACGGTCCGGGACATAGGGGAGGAGAGACCCAGTACTTC
TRBJ2-2 | TRBD2 | 18 | - | TRBV3-1/TRBV3-2 | CASSQDVGWTSNTGELFF | TGTGCCAGCAGCCAAGATGTTGGTTGGACTAGCAACACCGGGGAGCTGTTTTTT
TRBJ1-4 | TRBD1 | 16 | - | TRBV7-2 | CASSYGLGGAGEKLFF | TGTGCCAGCAGCTACGGGCTAGGGGGCGCAGGTGAAAAACTGTTTTTT
TRBJ1-5 | - | 13 | - | TRBV19 | CASGRSSNQPQHF | TGTGCCAGTGGTAGATCTAGCAATCAGCCCCAGCATTTT
TRBJ2-7 | - | 15 | - | TRBV5-6 | CASSIRGEQWYEQYF | TGTGCCAGCAGCATCCGTGGGGAACAGTGGTACGAGCAGTACTTC
TRBJ2-1 | - | 13 | - | TRBV12-3/TRBV12-4 | CASSPPVGHEQFF | TGTGCCAGCAGTCCCCCGGTAGGCCATGAGCAGTTCTTC
TRBJ2-3 | TRBD2 | 15 | - | TRBV5-4 | CASSLGTSLPDTQYF | TGTGCCAGCAGCTTGGGGACTAGTTTGCCAGATACGCAGTATTTT
TRBJ1-1 | TRBD1 | 14 | - | TRBV3-1/TRBV3-2 | CASSLTGGNTEAFF | TGTGCCAGCAGCCTGACAGGGGGGAACACTGAAGCTTTCTTT
TRBJ2-5 | - | 13 | - | TRBV20-1 | CSASGGDGETQYF | TGCAGTGCTAGTGGCGGGGACGGAGAGACCCAGTACTTC
TRBJ1-4 | - | 15 | - | TRBV28 | CASSVRGPSNEKLFF | TGTGCCAGCAGTGTCAGGGGACCAAGTAATGAAAAACTGTTTTTT
TRBJ2-7 | TRBD2 | 16 | - | TRBV19 | CASSERERSPTYEQYF | TGTGCCAGTAGCGAGCGGGAACGATCCCCGACCTACGAGCAGTACTTC
TRBJ1-2 | - | 15 | once | TRBV6-6 | CASSSHGGQVYGYTF | TGTGCCAGCAGTTCCCATGGGGGGCAGGTCTATGGCTACACCTTC
TRBJ2-2 | - | 13 | - | TRBV7-2 | CASSLGGTGELFF | TGTGCCAGCAGCTTAGGAGGGACCGGGGAGCTGTTTTTT
TRBJ2-7 | TRBD1 | 16 | - | TRBV5-5 | CASSLGRGQGRYEQYF | TGTGCCAGCAGCTTGGGGCGGGGACAGGGGAGATACGAGCAGTACTTC
TRBJ1-6 | - | 15 | - | TRBV5-4 | CASSIIGQYNSPLHF | TGTGCCAGCAGCATCATAGGACAGTATAATTCACCCCTCCACTTT